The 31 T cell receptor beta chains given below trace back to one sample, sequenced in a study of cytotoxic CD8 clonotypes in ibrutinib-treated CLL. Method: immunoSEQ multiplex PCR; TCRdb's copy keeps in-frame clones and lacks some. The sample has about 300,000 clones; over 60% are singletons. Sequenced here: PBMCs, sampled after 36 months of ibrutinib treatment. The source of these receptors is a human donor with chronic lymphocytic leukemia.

The CDR3 reads CASSQEPHLESQPQHF. The CDR3 region has the DNA TGCGCCAGCAGCCAAGAACCCCACCTTGAGTCTCAGCCCCAGCATTTT. This chain joins TRBV4-3 and TRBJ1-5; D is unresolved. CDR1 LGHNA and CDR2 YSLEER come from the germline V gene. V dropped 0 bases and J dropped 6 bases, with 15 bases sitting between them. CDR3 length: 16 amino acids.

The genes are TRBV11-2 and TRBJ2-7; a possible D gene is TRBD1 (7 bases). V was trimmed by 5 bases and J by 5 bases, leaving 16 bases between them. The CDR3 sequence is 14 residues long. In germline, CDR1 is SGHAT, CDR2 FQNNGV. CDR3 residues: CASSQARGAHEQYF. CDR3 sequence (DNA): TGTGCCAGCAGCCAGGCCAGGGGGGCACACGAGCAGTACTTC.

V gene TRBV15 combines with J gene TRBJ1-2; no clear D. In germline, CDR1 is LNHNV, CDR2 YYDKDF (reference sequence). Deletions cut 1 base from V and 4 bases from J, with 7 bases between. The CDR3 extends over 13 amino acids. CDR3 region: CATSRGQLYGYTF. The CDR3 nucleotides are TGTGCCACCAGCAGAGGGCAGCTCTATGGCTACACCTTC.

CDR3 in DNA: TGTGCCAGCAGTTACTACTCAGGGGGGGACGAGCAGTACTTC. Translated, it gives CASSYYSGGDEQYF. The gene calls are TRBV6-5 and TRBJ2-7, with D possibly called TRBD1 or TRBD2 (7 bases each). Per the germline V gene, CDR1 is MNHEY and CDR2 is SVGAGI. The CDR3 is 14 amino acids. Trimming stripped 1 base from V and 5 bases from J, with 12 bases between.

CDR3 DNA sequence: TGTGCCAGCAGCCCCGACAGGGAAACCAAAAACATTCAGTACTTC. Translation gives CASSPDRETKNIQYF. V usage is TRBV5-4 and J usage is TRBJ2-4; the match to TRBD1 covers 7 bases. J was trimmed by 2 bases and V by 4 bases; bases with no gene match: 6. The CDR3 is 15 residues long. Germline V CDR1 and CDR2: SGHNT, YYREEE (reference sequence).

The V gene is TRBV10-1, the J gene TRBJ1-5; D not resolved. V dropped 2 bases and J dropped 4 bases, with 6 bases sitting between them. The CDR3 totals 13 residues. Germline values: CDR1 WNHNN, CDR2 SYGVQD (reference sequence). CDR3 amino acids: CASSEAGNQPQHF. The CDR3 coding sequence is TGCGCCAGCAGTGAGGCGGGGAATCAGCCCCAGCATTTT.

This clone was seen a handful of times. The CDR3 loop reads CASSSLPEGQGSSGNTIYF. CDR3 coding DNA: TGTGCCAGCAGCTCTCTCCCTGAGGGACAGGGAAGCTCTGGAAACACCATATATTTT. The chain has TRBV7-6 and TRBJ1-3, with 9 nucleotides matching TRBD1. The germline gives CDR1 SGHVS, CDR2 FNYEAQ. Germline trimming cut 4 bases from V and 0 bases from J; bases unmatched to any gene: 13. The CDR3 length is 19 residues.

The CDR3 loop is CASSLAGASGANYNEQFF. The CDR3, as DNA: TGCGCCAGCAGCTTGGCCGGGGCTAGCGGGGCAAATTACAATGAGCAGTTCTTC. The rearrangement uses TRBV5-1 and TRBJ2-1, with 9 positions matching TRBD2. J gave up 4 bases and V 0 bases, and 11 bases lay outside the gene matches. Germline V lookup: CDR1 SGHRS, CDR2 YFSETQ. The CDR3 is 18 residues long. Variable domain in full (rest from reference TRBV5-1 and TRBJ2-1): KAGVTQTPRYLIKTRGQQVTLSCSPISGHRSVSWYQQTPGQGLQFLFEYFSETQRNKGNFPGRFSGRQFSNSRSEMNVSTLELGDSALYLCASSLAGASGANYNEQFFGPGTRLTVL.

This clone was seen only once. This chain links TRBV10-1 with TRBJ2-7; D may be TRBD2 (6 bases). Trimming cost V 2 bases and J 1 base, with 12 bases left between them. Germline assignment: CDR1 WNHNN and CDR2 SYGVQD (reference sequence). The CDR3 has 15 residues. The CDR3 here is CASSEGGGESYEQYF. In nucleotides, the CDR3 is TGCGCCAGCAGTGAGGGTGGAGGGGAGTCCTACGAGCAGTACTTC.

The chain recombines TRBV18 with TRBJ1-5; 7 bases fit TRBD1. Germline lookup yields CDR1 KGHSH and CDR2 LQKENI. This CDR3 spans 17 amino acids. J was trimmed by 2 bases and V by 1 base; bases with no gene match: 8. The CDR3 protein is CASSPQQGIPGNQPQHF. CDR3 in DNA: TGTGCCAGCTCACCACAACAGGGGATCCCTGGCAATCAGCCCCAGCATTTT.

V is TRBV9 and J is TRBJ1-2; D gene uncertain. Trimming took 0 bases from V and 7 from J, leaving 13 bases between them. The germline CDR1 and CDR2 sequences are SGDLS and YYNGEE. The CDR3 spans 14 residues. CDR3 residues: CASSVDEALSGYTF. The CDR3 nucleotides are TGTGCCAGCAGCGTAGACGAAGCCCTCAGTGGCTACACCTTC.

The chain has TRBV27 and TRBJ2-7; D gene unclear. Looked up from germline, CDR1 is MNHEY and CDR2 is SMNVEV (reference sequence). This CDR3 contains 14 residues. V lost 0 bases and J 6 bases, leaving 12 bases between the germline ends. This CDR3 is CASSLSGSLVEQYF. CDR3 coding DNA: TGTGCCAGCAGTTTATCGGGGTCCCTAGTCGAGCAGTACTTC.

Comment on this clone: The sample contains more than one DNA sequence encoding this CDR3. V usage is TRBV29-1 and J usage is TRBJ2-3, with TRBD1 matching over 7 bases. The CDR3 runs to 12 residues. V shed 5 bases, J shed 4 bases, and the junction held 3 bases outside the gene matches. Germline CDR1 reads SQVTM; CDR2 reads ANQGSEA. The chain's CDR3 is CSVHRGSDTQYF. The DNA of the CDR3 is TGCAGCGTTCACAGGGGTTCAGATACGCAGTATTTT.

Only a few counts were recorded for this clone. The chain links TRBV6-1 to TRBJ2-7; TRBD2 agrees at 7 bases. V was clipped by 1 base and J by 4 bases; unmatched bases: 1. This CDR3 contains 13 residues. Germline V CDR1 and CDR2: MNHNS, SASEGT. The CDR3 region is CASSEEGGYEQYF. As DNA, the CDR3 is TGTGCCAGCAGTGAAGAGGGAGGGTACGAGCAGTACTTC.

The CDR3 region is CASSGRDSPPHRELFF. The CDR3 DNA sequence: TGTGCCAGCAGCGGCAGGGACTCCCCCCCCCACCGGGAGCTGTTTTTT. V usage is TRBV9 and J usage is TRBJ2-2, with a tentative D call TRBD2 (6 bases). The CDR3 is 16 amino acids. Trimming removed 3 bases from V and 9 bases from J, with 21 bases in between. Germline V lookup: CDR1 SGDLS, CDR2 YYNGEE.

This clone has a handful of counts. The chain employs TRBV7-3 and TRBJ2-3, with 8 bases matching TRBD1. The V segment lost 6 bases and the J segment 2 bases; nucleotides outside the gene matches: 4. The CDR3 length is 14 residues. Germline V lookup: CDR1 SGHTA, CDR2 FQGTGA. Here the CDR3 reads CASSTGGVTDTQYF. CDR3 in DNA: TGTGCCAGCAGTACAGGGGGTGTCACAGATACGCAGTATTTT.

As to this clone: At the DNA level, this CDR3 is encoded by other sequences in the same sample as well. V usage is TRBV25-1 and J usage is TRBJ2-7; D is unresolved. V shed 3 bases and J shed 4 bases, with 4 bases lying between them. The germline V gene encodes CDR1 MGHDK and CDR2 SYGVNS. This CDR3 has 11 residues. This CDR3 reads CASSDGYEQYF. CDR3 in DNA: TGTGCCAGCAGTGATGGGTACGAGCAGTACTTC.

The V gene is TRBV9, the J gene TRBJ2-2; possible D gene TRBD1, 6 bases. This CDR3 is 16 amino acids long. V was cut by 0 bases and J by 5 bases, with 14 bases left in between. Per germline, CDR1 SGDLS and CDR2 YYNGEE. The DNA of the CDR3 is TGTGCCAGCAGCGTAGAAGGGGGTGTATGGACCGGGGAGCTGTTTTTT. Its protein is CASSVEGGVWTGELFF.

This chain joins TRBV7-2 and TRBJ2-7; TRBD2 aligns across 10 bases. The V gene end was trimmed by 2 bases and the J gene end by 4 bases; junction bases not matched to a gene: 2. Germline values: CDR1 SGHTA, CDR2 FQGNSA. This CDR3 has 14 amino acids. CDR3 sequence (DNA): TGTGCCAGCAGCTTAAGCGGGGGGGCTTACGAGCAGTACTTC. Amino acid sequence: CASSLSGGAYEQYF.

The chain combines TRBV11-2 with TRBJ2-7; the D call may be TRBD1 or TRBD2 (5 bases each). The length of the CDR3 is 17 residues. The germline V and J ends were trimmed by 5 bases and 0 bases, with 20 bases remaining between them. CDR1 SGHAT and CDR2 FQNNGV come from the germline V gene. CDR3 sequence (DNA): TGTGCCAGCAGCCTTCAGCGGACACACCAAAGCTCCTACGAGCAGTACTTC. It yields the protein CASSLQRTHQSSYEQYF.

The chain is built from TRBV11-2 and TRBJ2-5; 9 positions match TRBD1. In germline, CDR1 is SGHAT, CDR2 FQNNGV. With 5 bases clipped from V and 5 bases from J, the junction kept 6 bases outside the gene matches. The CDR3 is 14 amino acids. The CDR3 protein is CASSGTGKMETQYF. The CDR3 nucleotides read TGTGCCAGCAGCGGGACAGGGAAAATGGAGACCCAGTACTTC.

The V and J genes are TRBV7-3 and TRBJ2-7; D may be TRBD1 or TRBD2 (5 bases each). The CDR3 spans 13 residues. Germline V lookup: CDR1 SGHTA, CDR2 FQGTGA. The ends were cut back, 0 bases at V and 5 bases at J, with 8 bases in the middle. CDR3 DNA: TGTGCCAGCAGCTTAACAGGGACCGACGAGCAGTACTTC. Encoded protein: CASSLTGTDEQYF.

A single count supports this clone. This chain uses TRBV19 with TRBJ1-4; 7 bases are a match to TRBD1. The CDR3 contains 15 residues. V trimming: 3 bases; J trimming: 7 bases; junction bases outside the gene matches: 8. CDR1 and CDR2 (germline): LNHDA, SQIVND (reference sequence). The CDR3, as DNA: TGTGCCAGTAGTATTCCCGAGGGGGCAATTGAAAAACTGTTTTTT. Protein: CASSIPEGAIEKLFF.

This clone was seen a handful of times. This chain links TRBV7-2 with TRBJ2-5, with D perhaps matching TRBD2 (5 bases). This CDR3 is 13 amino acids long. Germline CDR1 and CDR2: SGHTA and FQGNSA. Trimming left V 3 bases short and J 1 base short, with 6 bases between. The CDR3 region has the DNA TGTGCCAGCAGCTTTGGGAGCCAAGAGACCCAGTACTTC. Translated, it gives CASSFGSQETQYF.

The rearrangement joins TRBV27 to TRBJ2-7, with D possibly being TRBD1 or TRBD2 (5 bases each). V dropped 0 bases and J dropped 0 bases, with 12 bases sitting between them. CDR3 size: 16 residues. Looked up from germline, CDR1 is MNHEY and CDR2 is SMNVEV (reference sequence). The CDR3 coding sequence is TGTGCCAGCAGTTTATCAATGGGGGAGAGCTCCTACGAGCAGTACTTC. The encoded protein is CASSLSMGESSYEQYF.

The CDR3 nucleotides are TGTGCCAGCAGTGAGCCCGGGACAGCCTACGAGCAGTACTTC. Protein: CASSEPGTAYEQYF. The chain employs TRBV28 and TRBJ2-7; 7 bases agree with TRBD1. The CDR3 spans 14 residues. Germline values: CDR1 MDHEN, CDR2 SYDVKM. V dropped 5 bases and J dropped 2; count of bases not matched to a gene: 6.

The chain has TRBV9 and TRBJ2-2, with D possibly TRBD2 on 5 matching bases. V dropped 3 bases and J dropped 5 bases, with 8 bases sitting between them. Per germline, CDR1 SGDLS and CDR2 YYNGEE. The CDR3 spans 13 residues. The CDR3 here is CASSARRTGELFF. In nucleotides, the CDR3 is TGTGCCAGCAGCGCAAGGAGGACCGGGGAGCTGTTTTTT.

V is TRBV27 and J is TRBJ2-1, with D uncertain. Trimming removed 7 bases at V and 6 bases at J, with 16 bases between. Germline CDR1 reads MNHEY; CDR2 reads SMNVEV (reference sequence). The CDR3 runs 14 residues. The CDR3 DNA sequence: TGTGCCAGCACCGCCCGGCAGCGTCCCAATGAGCAGTTCTTC. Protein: CASTARQRPNEQFF.

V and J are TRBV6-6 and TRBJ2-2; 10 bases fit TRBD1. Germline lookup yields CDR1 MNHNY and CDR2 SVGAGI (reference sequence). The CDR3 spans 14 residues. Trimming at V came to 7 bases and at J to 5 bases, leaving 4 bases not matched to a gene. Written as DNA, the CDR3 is TGTGCCAGCACCCGGACAGGGGGAACCGGGGAGCTGTTTTTT. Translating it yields CASTRTGGTGELFF.

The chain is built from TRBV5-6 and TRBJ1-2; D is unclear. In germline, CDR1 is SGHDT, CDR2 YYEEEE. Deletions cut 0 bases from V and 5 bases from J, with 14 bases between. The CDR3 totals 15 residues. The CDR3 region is CASSLVSTDAYGYTF. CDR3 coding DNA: TGTGCCAGCAGCTTGGTCTCGACTGACGCATATGGCTACACCTTC.

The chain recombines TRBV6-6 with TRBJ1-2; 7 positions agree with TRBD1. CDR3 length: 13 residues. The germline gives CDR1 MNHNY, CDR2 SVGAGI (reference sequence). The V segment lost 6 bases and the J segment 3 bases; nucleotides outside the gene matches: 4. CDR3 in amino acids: CASSRQGDYGYTF. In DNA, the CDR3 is TGTGCCAGCAGCCGACAGGGAGACTATGGCTACACCTTC.